Below are 7 T cell receptor beta chains sequenced from a single sample in a study of monozygotic twins with inflammatory bowel disease. TCRdb reanalyzed the 5' RACE reads, giving one entry per CDR3 protein sequence and no DNA. This listing includes 200,000 to 250,000 distinct CDR3 sequences. The material sequenced was blood. The source is a human donor with ulcerative colitis or Crohn's disease, or a healthy co-twin of an affected twin (not recorded which).

This chain uses TRBV20-1 with TRBJ1-5. The CDR3 runs to 14 residues. In germline, CDR1 is DFQATT, CDR2 SNEGSKA (reference sequence). This chain's CDR3 is CSAAQGPPNQPQHF.

The V gene is TRBV5-1, the J gene TRBJ1-1. In germline, CDR1 is SGHRS, CDR2 YFSETQ. The CDR3 runs to 16 residues. The CDR3 sequence: CASSLAAGGFTDQAFF.

The genes are TRBV5-1 and TRBJ2-1; TCRdb's D call, TRBD2, is unchecked because there is no DNA. The CDR3 is made up of 17 amino acids. CDR1 and CDR2 (germline): SGHRS, YFSETQ. This chain's CDR3 is CASSLLSQGGRRNEQFF.

The V gene is TRBV28, the J gene TRBJ2-7; TCRdb returns TRBD2, unconfirmable since there is no DNA. CDR3 length equals 13 residues. Germline loops: CDR1 MDHEN, CDR2 SYDVKM. This chain's CDR3 is CASSVPSTREQYF. The variable domain in full, with the rest retrieved from reference TRBV28 and TRBJ2-7, is DVKVTQSSRYLVKRTGEKVFLECVQDMDHENMFWYRQDPGLGLRLIYFSYDVKMKEKGDIPEGYSVSREKKERFSLILESASTNQTSMYLCASSVPSTREQYFGPGTRLTVT.

The chain uses TRBV5-1 and TRBJ2-5; TCRdb outputs TRBD1, but without DNA this stays unchecked. Per germline, CDR1 SGHRS and CDR2 YFSETQ. The CDR3 contains 16 residues. The CDR3 here is CASRYGDSGSQETQYF.

This CDR3 is CASSSQGFGYTEAFF. The chain recombines TRBV12-3 or TRBV12-4 with TRBJ1-1; the TCRdb D gene call, TRBD1, has no DNA to confirm it. The CDR3 is 15 residues long.

The chain couples TRBV2 to TRBJ2-2. CDR1 and CDR2 (germline): SNHLY, FYNNEI. The CDR3 sequence is 11 residues long. CDR3 protein: CASLYPGELFF.